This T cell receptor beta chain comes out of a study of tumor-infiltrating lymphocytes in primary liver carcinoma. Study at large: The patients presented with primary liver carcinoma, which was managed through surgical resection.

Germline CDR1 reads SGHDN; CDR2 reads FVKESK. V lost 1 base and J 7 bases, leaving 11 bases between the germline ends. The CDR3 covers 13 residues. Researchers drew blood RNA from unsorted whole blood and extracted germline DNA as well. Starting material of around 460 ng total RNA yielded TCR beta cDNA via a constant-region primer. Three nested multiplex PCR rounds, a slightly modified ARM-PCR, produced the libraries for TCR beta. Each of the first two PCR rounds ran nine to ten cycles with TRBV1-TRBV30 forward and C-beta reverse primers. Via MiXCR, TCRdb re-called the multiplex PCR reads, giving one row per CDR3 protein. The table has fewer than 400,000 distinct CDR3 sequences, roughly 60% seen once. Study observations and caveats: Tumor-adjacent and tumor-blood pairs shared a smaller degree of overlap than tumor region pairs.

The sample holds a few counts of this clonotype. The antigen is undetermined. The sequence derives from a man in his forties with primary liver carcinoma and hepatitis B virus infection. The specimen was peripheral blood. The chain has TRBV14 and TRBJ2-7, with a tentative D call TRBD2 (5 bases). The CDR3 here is CASSQGTGSEQYF. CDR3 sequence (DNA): TGTGCCAGCAGCCAAGGAACGGGGTCTGAGCAGTACTTC.